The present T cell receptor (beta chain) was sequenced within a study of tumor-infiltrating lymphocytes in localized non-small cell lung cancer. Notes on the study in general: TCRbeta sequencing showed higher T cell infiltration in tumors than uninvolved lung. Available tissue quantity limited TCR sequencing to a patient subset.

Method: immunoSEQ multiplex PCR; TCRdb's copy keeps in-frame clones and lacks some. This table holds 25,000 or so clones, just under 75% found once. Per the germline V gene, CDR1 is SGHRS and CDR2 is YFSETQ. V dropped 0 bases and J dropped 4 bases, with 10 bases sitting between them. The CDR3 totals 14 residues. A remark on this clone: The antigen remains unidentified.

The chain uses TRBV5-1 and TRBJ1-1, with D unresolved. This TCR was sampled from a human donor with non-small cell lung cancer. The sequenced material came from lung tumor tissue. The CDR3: CASSLEWGSTEAFF. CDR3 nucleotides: TGCGCCAGCAGCTTGGAGTGGGGATCCACTGAAGCTTTCTTT.